This T cell receptor (beta chain) was found in a study of OX40 agonist ivuxolimab in advanced cancers. About the research overall: Three patients got partial responses; one had hepatocellular carcinoma and two had cutaneous melanoma. General study points: Both CD4+ and CD8+ T cell populations in blood had undergone clonal expansion by week 6 at 0.1 to 3.0 mg/kg. CD4+ T cells averaged fewer expanded clones than CD8+ T cells. Among the least clonally expanded were partial responders at 0.1-3.0 mg/kg.

The repertoire was sequenced with immunoSEQ multiplex PCR; TCRdb's copy has only in-frame clones and lacks some. The table shows 55,000 or so clones, with roughly nine tenths occurring only once. As to this clone: No antigen is known for it.

The length of the CDR3 is 11 residues. V lost 5 bases and J lost 3, with 4 bases in between. Germline-derived CDR1 and CDR2 are SSHAT and FNYEAQ (reference sequence). This clonotype originated in an adult with an advanced solid tumor such as melanoma, head and neck, liver or kidney cancer. The sample in question was CD4+ or CD8+ T cells sorted from blood, obtained in a trial of the OX40 agonist ivuxolimab. The chain combines TRBV7-7 with TRBJ1-2; D is uncertain. CDR3 DNA: TGTGCCAGCAGCCACCACTATGGCTACACCTTC. It yields the protein CASSHHYGYTF.